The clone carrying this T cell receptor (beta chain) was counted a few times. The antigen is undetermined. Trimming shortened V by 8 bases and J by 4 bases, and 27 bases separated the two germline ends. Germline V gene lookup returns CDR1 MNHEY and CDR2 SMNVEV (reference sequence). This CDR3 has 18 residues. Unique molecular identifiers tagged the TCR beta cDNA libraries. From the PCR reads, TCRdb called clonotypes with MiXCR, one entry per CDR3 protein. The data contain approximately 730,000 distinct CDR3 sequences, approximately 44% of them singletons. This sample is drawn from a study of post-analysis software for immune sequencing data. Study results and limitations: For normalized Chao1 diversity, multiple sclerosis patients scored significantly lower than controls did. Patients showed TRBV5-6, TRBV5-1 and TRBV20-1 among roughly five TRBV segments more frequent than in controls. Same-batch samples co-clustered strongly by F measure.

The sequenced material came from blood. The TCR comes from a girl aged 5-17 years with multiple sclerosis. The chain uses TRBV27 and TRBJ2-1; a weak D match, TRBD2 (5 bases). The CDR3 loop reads CASGLQAVSPNPYNEQFF. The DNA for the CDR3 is TGTGCCAGCGGATTGCAAGCGGTTAGCCCGAACCCTTACAATGAGCAGTTCTTC.